This note documents a single T cell receptor (beta chain) sequence. This sample was included in a study of blood T cell repertoires in COVID-19. Authors' methods: It was from reference gene primer amplification that nucleated cell counts were estimated. Method: immunoSEQ multiplex PCR; TCRdb's copy keeps in-frame clones and lacks some. V, J and clone size are those of that table, while D and trimming were read from the DNA. The sample shows under 200,000 clones, about 86% of them seen only once. This clonotype was obtained from an elderly woman in a cohort sampled during active or convalescent COVID-19. The sequencing sample was made of peripheral blood.

Written as DNA, the CDR3 is TGCGCCAGCAGCCAACGGCCAGGGCAACAGCCCCAGCATTTT. Translation gives CASSQRPGQQPQHF. The chain carries TRBV4-3 and TRBJ1-5; D may be TRBD1 (5 bases). CDR3 length equals 14 residues. Per germline, CDR1 LGHNA and CDR2 YSLEER. Deletions cut 2 bases from V and 7 bases from J, with 12 bases between.